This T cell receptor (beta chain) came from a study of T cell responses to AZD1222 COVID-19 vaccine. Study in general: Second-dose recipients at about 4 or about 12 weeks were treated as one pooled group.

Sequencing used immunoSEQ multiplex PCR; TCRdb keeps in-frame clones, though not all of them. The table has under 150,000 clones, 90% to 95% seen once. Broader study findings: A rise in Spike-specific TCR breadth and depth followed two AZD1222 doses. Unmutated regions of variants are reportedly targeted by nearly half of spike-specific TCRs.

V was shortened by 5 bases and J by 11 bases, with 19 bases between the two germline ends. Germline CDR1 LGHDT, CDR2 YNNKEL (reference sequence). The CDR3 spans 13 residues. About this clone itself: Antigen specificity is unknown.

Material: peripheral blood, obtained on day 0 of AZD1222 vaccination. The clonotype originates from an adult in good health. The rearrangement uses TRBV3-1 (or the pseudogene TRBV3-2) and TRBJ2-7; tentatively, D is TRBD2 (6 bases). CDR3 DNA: TGTGCCAGCAGCGCCGGGACTCAGCAAGTGGAGTACTTC. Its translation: CASSAGTQQVEYF.